These 5 T cell receptor beta chains were sequenced from one sample in a study of blood T cells in healthy people across ages. For the second PCR, which ran for roughly 6 to 12 cycles, a sample-barcoded 5' primer and a J-beta primer mix were used. TCRdb redid the calling of the 5' RACE reads with MiXCR, one entry per CDR3 protein. The table shows some 1.8 million distinct CDR3 sequences, with 35% to 50% occurring only once. Sequenced sample: blood. The receptors were sampled from a human donor in good health.

In this sample, this clonotype turned up a few times. This chain uses TRBV19 with TRBJ2-4; D gene ambiguous. V was cut by 4 bases and J by 5 bases, with 15 bases left in between. The CDR3 is 15 amino acids. Germline values: CDR1 LNHDA, CDR2 SQIVND (reference sequence). The CDR3 protein is CASSTLHSQENIQYF. The CDR3 coding sequence is TGTGCCAGTAGTACCCTCCACAGCCAAGAAAACATTCAGTACTTC.

This clonotype was seen many times. The CDR3 DNA reads as TGCAGCGTTGTGCAGGGCGCAGATACGCAGTATTTT. This gives the protein CSVVQGADTQYF. The chain is built from TRBV29-1 and TRBJ2-3; a weak D match, TRBD1 (5 bases). V shed 4 bases and J shed 4 bases, with 9 bases lying between them. CDR1 and CDR2 from the germline V gene are SQVTM and ANQGSEA. This CDR3 has 12 residues.

There are a few counts of this clonotype. This rearrangement joins TRBV6-5 to TRBJ2-7; 7 bases align to TRBD1. V trimming: 1 base; J trimming: 2 bases; junction bases outside the gene matches: 14. CDR1 is MNHEY, CDR2 SVGAGI, per germline. There are 18 residues in the CDR3. The CDR3 is CASSYFGGTAQITYEQYF. CDR3 DNA: TGTGCCAGCAGTTACTTCGGTGGGACAGCCCAAATAACCTACGAGCAGTACTTC.

This clonotype has a single count. A junction end diverges from the germline sequence, so it may reflect a read error. J is TRBJ1-1 and V is TRBV7-9; no firm D call. CDR1 and CDR2 (germline): SEHNR, FQNEAQ (reference sequence). This CDR3 region has 11 residues. The DNA for the CDR3 is TGCGCCACTACCAAGAACACTGAAGCTTTCTTT. Encoded protein: CATTKNTEAFF.

The chain employs TRBV20-1 and TRBJ1-2; D call uncertain. The CDR3 extends over 10 amino acids. Trimming took off 6 bases at V and 6 bases at J, with 8 bases between the two ends. Per the germline V gene, CDR1 is DFQATT and CDR2 is SNEGSKA (reference sequence). Written as DNA, the CDR3 is TGCAGTGCCGTAGGGAATGGCTACACCTTC. Amino acids: CSAVGNGYTF.